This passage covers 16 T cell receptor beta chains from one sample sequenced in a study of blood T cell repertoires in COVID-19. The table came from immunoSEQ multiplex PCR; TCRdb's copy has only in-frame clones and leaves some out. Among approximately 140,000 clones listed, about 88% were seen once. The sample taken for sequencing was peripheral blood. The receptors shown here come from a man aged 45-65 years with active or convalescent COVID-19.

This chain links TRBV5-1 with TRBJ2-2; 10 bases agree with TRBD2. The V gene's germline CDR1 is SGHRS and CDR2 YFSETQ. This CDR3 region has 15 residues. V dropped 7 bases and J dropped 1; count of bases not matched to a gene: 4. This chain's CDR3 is CASARTSGNTGELFF. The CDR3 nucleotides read TGCGCCAGCGCCAGGACTAGCGGGAACACCGGGGAGCTGTTTTTT.

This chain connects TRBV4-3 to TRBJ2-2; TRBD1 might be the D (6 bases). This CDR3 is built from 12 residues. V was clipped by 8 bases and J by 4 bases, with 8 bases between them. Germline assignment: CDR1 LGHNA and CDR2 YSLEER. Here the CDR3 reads CASGTITGELFF. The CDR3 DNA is TGCGCCAGCGGGACAATCACCGGGGAGCTGTTTTTT.

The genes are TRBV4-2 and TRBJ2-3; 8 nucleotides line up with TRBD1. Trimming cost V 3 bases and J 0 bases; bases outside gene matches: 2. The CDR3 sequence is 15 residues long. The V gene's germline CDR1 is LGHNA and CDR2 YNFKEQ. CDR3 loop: CASSHTGGSTDTQYF. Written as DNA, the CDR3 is TGTGCCAGCAGCCACACAGGGGGAAGCACAGATACGCAGTATTTT.

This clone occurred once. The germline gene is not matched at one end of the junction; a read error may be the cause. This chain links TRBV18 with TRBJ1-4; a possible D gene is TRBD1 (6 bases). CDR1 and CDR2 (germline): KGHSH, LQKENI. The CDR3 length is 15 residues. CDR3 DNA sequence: TGTGCCAGCAAAGAAGTCAGGGGAGCTAACGAAAAACTGTTTTTT. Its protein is CASKEVRGANEKLFF.

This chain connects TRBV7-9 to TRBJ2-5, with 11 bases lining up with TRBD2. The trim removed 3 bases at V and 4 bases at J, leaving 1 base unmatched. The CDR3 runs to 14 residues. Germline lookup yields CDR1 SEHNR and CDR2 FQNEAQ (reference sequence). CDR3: CASSFTSGGETQYF. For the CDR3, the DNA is TGTGCCAGCAGCTTTACTAGCGGGGGAGAGACCCAGTACTTC.

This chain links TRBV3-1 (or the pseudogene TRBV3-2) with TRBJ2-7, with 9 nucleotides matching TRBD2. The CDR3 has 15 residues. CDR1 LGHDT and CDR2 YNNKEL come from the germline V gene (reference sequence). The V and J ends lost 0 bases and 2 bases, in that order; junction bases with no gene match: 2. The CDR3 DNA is TGTGCCAGCAGCCAAGATACTAGCGGGCCCTACGAGCAGTACTTC. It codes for CASSQDTSGPYEQYF.

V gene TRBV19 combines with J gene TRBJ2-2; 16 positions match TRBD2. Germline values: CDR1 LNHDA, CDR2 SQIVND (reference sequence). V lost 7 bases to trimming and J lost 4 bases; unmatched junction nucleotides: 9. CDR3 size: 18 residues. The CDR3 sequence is CASTLGLAGGYGTGELFF. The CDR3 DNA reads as TGTGCCAGTACTCTGGGACTAGCGGGAGGGTACGGCACCGGGGAGCTGTTTTTT.

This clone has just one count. The CDR3 region is CASSLLQASYEQYF. CDR3 DNA sequence: TGTGCCAGCAGCTTGCTCCAGGCGTCCTACGAGCAGTACTTC. V gene TRBV7-9 combines with J gene TRBJ2-7; D call uncertain. The CDR3 is 14 amino acids. Between the trimmed V and J ends, which lost 3 bases and 1 base, there was a span of 10 bases. The germline gives CDR1 SEHNR, CDR2 FQNEAQ (reference sequence). The full variable domain, completed using reference TRBV7-9 and TRBJ2-7, is DTGVSQNPRHKITKRGQNVTFRCDPISEHNRLYWYRQTLGQGPEFLTYFQNEAQLEKSRLLSDRFSAERPKGSFSTLEIQRTEQGDSAMYLCASSLLQASYEQYFGPGTRLTVT.

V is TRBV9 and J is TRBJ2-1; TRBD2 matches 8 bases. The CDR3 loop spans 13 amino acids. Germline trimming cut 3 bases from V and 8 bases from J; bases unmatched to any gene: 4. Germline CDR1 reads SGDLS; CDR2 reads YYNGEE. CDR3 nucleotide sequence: TGTGCCAGCAGCGGAGCGGGAGACCATGAGCAGTTCTTC. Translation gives CASSGAGDHEQFF.

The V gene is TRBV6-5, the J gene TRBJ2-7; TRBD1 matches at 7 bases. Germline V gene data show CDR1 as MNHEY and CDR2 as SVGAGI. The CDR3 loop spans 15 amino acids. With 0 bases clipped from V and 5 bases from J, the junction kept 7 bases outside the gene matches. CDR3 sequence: CASSYSIQGIDEQYF. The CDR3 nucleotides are TGTGCCAGCAGTTACTCGATACAGGGGATCGACGAGCAGTACTTC.

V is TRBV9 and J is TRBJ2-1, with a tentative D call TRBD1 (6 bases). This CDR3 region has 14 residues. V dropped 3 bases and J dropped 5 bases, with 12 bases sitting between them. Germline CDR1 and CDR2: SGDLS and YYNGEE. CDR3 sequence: CASSGGHGNNEQFF. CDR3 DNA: TGTGCCAGCAGCGGGGGACACGGGAACAATGAGCAGTTCTTC.

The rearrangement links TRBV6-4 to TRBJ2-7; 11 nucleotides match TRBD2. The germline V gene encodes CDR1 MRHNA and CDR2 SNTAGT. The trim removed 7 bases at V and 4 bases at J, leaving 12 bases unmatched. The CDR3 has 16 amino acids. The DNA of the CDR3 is TGTGCCAGCATCGCCCCCCGGTTAGCGGGAGGGTACGAGCAGTACTTC. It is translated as CASIAPRLAGGYEQYF.

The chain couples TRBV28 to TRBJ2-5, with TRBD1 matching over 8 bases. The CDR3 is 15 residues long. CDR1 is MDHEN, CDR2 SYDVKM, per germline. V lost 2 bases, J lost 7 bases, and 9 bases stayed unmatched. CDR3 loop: CASSLRGTGGVTQYF. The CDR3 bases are TGTGCCAGCAGTTTAAGAGGGACAGGTGGGGTGACCCAGTACTTC.

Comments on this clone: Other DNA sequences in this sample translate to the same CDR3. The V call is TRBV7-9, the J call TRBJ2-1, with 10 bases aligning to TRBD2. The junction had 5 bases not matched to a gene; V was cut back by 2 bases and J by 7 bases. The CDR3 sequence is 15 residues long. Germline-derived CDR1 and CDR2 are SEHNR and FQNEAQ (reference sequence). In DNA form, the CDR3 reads TGTGCCAGCAGCTTACTAGCGGGAGCGTATAATGAGCAGTTCTTC. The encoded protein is CASSLLAGAYNEQFF.

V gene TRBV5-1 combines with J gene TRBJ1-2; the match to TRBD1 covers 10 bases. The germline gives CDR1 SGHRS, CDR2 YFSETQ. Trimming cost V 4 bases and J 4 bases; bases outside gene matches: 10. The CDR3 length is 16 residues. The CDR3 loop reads CASSRGPGQGTYGYTF. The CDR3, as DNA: TGCGCCAGCAGCCGAGGACCGGGACAGGGGACCTATGGCTACACCTTC.

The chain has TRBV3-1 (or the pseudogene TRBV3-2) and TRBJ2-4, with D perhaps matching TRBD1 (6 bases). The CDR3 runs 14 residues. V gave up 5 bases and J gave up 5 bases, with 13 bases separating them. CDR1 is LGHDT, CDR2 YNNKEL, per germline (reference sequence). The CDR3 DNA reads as TGTGCCAGCAGCTCCAGGGGTTTAGAAAACATTCAGTACTTC. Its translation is CASSSRGLENIQYF.